These 16 T cell receptor beta chains came from one sample sequenced in a study of blood T cell repertoires in COVID-19 (dated by TCRdb to 2019 to 2021). Libraries came from the immunoSEQ multiplex PCR assay. The clones in this table, taken by TCRdb from immuneACCESS, are in-frame only. Not every clone is retained; where verified, under half of the shortfall comes from an unresolved V gene, and the cause of the rest is unknown. In all, the sample holds 150,000 to 200,000 clones, and around 79% of those were seen once. 8.1% of the sample rests with the top ten. Sequencing used peripheral blood. These TCRs come from a woman in her sixties or seventies with COVID-19, enrolled during active disease.

V usage is TRBV2 and J usage is TRBJ2-7; TRBD2 matches at 9 bases. The CDR3 sequence is 15 residues long. Germline V gives CDR1 SNHLY, CDR2 FYNNEI. Trimming cost V 4 bases and J 0 bases; bases outside gene matches: 4. The CDR3 is CASSGLAVSSYEQYF. In nucleotides, the CDR3 is TGTGCCAGCAGTGGACTAGCGGTCAGCTCCTACGAGCAGTACTTC.

J is TRBJ1-1 and V is TRBV12-3 or TRBV12-4, with D perhaps matching TRBD1 (6 bases). Trimming left V 3 bases short and J 7 bases short, with 9 bases between. The CDR3 is 12 amino acids. The CDR3 DNA is TGTGCCAGCAGTTTTCTACAGGGTGAAGCTTTCTTT. Residues: CASSFLQGEAFF.

This clone was detected only once. V and J are TRBV11-2 and TRBJ2-2; D gene unclear. Germline lookup yields CDR1 SGHAT and CDR2 FQNNGV. Trimming took 5 bases from V and 6 from J, leaving 7 bases between them. The CDR3 is 12 residues long. For the CDR3, the DNA is TGTGCCAGCAGCCTCGAGTCCGGGGAGCTGTTTTTT. Translation: CASSLESGELFF. The full variable domain, rest sourced from reference TRBV11-2 and TRBJ2-2, is EAGVAQSPRYKIIEKRQSVAFWCNPISGHATLYWYQQILGQGPKLLIQFQNNGVVDDSQLPKDRFSAERLKGVDSTLKIQPAKLEDSAVYLCASSLESGELFFGEGSRLTVL.

The rearrangement joins TRBV30 to TRBJ2-1; 9 positions match TRBD2. Unmatched junction bases numbered 8, after V lost 8 bases and J lost 0 bases. CDR1 is GTSNPN and CDR2 is SVGIG in the germline V gene (reference sequence). The CDR3 length is 15 residues. Written as DNA, the CDR3 is TGTGCCCGAGGGGCGGGGGGGAGCTCCTACAATGAGCAGTTCTTC. It specifies CARGAGGSSYNEQFF.

The genes are TRBV6-5 and TRBJ2-7, with 10 positions matching TRBD2. The germline gives CDR1 MNHEY, CDR2 SVGAGI. This CDR3 comprises 16 residues. The ends lost 0 bases at V and 2 bases at J; junction bases unmatched: 4. The CDR3 DNA reads as TGTGCCAGCAGTTACTCGAGCGGGACTAGCGCCTACGAGCAGTACTTC. Amino acids: CASSYSSGTSAYEQYF.

V usage is TRBV7-8 and J usage is TRBJ1-5; D is perhaps TRBD1 (6 bases). The germline V gene has CDR1 SGHVS and CDR2 FQNEAQ. The CDR3 consists of 16 residues. V was clipped by 3 bases and J by 1 base, with 13 bases between them. The CDR3 DNA reads as TGTGCCAGCAGCTTTTTATATGACAGGAGCAATCAGCCCCAGCATTTT. Its protein product is CASSFLYDRSNQPQHF.

This clone is a singleton in its sample. This chain connects TRBV27 to TRBJ1-5; D is uncertain. V dropped 9 bases and J dropped 5 bases, with 14 bases sitting between them. The CDR3 has 13 residues. Germline CDR1 MNHEY, CDR2 SMNVEV (reference sequence). The CDR3 region has the DNA TGTGCCAGTGCCCTGTATCGGGATCAGCCCCAGCATTTT. Amino acids: CASALYRDQPQHF.

The chain employs TRBV6-6 and TRBJ2-7, with D tentatively TRBD1 (6 bases). V was clipped by 6 bases and J by 3 bases, with 12 bases between them. CDR3 size: 13 residues. Germline V gene data show CDR1 as MNHNY and CDR2 as SVGAGI (reference sequence). This CDR3 is CASSPRQVYEQYV. DNA for the CDR3: TGTGCCAGCAGCCCTAGACAGGTCTACGAGCAGTACGTC.

This clone was detected ten times or more. This chain links TRBV7-6 with TRBJ2-2, with D hard to call. The V end lost 2 bases, the J end lost 5 bases, and 3 bases lay between the germline ends. Germline V gene data show CDR1 as SGHVS and CDR2 as FNYEAQ. The CDR3 has 12 residues. CDR3: CASSLSTGELFF. The CDR3 bases are TGTGCCAGCAGCTTATCTACCGGGGAGCTGTTTTTT.

J is TRBJ1-5 and V is TRBV27; TRBD1 might be the D (5 bases). V dropped 2 bases and J dropped 2 bases, with 10 bases sitting between them. The CDR3 is 15 amino acids. Per the germline V gene, CDR1 is MNHEY and CDR2 is SMNVEV (reference sequence). DNA of the CDR3: TGTGCCAGCAGTTTAGGCAGGGCGGGCAATCAGCCCCAGCATTTT. Protein sequence: CASSLGRAGNQPQHF.

In this sample, this clone turned up a few times. The rearrangement uses TRBV7-6 and TRBJ2-5; 7 bases fit TRBD1. The germline gives CDR1 SGHVS, CDR2 FNYEAQ. This CDR3 comprises 12 residues. J gave up 8 bases and V 5 bases, and 5 bases lay outside the gene matches. The CDR3 spells CASSRTGGTQYF. Written as DNA, the CDR3 is TGTGCCAGCAGCCGGACAGGAGGAACCCAGTACTTC.

The chain is built from TRBV7-2 and TRBJ2-5; TRBD2 matches 13 bases. The CDR3 runs 15 residues. V gave up 6 bases and J gave up 5 bases; unmatched junction bases: 6. Germline V lookup: CDR1 SGHTA, CDR2 FQGNSA. The CDR3 protein is CASREGLAGLETQYF. The CDR3 DNA sequence: TGTGCCAGCAGGGAGGGACTAGCGGGACTTGAGACCCAGTACTTC.

This clone was observed at least ten times. The chain uses TRBV11-2 and TRBJ2-5, with 9 nucleotides matching TRBD2. V shed 6 bases, J shed 3 bases, and the junction held 5 bases outside the gene matches. Germline V CDR1 and CDR2: SGHAT, FQNNGV. The CDR3 length is 14 residues. CDR3 DNA sequence: TGTGCCAGCAGTCGGACTAGCGCGGAAGAGACCCAGTACTTC. Protein sequence: CASSRTSAEETQYF.

This sequence joins TRBV28 and TRBJ2-1; perhaps TRBD2 as D (6 bases). The V and J ends lost 10 bases and 0 bases respectively, with 13 bases between them. The germline V gene encodes CDR1 MDHEN and CDR2 SYDVKM. The CDR3 has 14 amino acids. Here the CDR3 DNA reads TGTGCCACCCTGCTCGGGAGCTCCTACAATGAGCAGTTCTTC. This encodes CATLLGSSYNEQFF.

In this sample, this clone turned up once. The chain couples TRBV6-2 or TRBV6-3 to TRBJ1-2, with D possibly matching TRBD1 (6 bases). The CDR3 runs 13 residues. V was cut by 3 bases and J by 7 bases, with 12 bases left in between. The germline CDR1 and CDR2 sequences are MNHEY and SVGEGT. The CDR3 region has the DNA TGTGCCAGCAGTTATTCAGGGGAAGCTGGCTACACCTTC. The encoded protein is CASSYSGEAGYTF.

This chain connects TRBV2 to TRBJ1-6; D is possibly TRBD1 (5 bases). V was pared by 7 bases and J by 9 bases, with 13 bases between. There are 13 residues in the CDR3. CDR1 is SNHLY and CDR2 is FYNNEI in the germline V gene. This CDR3 reads CASTTDMSSPLHF. CDR3 nucleotides: TGTGCCAGCACCACGGACATGAGTTCACCCCTCCACTTT.